The source of this T cell receptor beta chain is a study of T cell repertoires in cytomegalovirus infection. Turning to the study itself: Matching HLA type, along with CMV infection, was indicated by public TCR beta signatures.

The CDR3 is made up of 14 amino acids. V dropped 3 bases and J dropped 1 base, with 10 bases sitting between them. Germline CDR1 DFQATT, CDR2 SNEGSKA (reference sequence). This clonotype was found a few times. Using its own MiXCR run on the reads, TCRdb lists one record per CDR3 protein. The data contain under 800,000 distinct CDR3 sequences, roughly 26% of them singletons. The receptor was derived from a human donor in good health (CMV status not recorded). Some clones in this sample may be carry-over from other donors' samples. Sequenced input: CD8+ T cells from PBMCs. V is TRBV20-1 and J is TRBJ2-4, with D unclear. The CDR3 DNA follows: TGCAGTGCTAGGGACCCCTTGGCCAAAAACATTCAGTACTTC. As protein: CSARDPLAKNIQYF.